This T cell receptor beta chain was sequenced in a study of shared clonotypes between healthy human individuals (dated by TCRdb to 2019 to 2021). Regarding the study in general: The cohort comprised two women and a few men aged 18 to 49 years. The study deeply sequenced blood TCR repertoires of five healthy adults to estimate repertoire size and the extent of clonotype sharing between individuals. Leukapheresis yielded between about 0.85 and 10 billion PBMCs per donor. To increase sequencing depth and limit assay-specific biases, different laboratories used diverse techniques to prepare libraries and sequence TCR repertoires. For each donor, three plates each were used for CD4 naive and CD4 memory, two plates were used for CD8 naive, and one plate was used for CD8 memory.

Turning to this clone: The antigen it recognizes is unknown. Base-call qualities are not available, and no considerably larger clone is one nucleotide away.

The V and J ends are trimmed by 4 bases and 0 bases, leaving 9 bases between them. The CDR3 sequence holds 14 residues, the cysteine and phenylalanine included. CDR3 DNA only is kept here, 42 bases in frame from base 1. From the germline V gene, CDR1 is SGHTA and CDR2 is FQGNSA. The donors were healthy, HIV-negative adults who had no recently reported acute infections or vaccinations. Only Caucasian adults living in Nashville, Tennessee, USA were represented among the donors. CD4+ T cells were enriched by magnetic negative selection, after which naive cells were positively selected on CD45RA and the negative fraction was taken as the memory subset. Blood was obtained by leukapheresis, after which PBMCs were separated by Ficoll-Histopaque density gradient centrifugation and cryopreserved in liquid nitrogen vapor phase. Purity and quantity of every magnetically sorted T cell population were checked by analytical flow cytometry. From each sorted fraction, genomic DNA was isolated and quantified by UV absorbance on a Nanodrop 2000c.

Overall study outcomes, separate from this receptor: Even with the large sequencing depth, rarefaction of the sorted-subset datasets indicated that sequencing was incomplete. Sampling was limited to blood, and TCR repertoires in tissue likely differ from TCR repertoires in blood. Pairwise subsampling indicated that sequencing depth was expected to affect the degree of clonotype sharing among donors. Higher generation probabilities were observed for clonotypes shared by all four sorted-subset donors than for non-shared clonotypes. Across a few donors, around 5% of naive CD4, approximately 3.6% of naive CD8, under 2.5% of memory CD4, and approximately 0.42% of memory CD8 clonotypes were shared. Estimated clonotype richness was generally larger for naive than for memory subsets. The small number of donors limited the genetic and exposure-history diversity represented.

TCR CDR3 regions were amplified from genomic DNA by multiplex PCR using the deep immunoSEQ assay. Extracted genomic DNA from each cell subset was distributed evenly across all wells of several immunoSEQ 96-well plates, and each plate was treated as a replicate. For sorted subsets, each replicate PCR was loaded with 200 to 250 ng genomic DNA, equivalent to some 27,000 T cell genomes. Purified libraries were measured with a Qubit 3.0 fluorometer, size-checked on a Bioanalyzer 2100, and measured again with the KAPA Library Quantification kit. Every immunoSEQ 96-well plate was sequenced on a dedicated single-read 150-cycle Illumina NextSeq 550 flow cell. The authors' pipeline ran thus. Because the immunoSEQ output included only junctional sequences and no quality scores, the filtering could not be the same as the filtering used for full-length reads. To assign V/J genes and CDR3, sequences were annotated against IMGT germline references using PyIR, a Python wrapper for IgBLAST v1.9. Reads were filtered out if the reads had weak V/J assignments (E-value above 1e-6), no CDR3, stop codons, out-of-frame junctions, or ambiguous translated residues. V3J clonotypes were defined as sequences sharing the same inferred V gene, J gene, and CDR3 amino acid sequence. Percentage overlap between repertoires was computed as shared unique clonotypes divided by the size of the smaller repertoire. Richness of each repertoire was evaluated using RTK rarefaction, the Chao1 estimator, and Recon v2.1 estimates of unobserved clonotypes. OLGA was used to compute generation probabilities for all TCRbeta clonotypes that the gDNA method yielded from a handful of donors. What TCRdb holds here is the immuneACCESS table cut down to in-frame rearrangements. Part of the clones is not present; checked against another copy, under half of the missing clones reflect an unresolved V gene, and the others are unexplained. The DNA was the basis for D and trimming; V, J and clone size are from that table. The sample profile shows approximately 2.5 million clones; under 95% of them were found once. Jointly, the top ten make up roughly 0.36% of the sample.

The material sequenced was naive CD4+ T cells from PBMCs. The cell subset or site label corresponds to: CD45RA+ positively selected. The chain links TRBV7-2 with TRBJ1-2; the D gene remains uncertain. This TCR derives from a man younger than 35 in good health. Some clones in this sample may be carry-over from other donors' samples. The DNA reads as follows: TGTGCCAGCAGCTCCGGCCTGTCTAACTATGGCTACACCTTC. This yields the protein CASSSGLSNYGYTF.